This T cell receptor beta chain was obtained from a study of blood T cell repertoires in COVID-19. On the study more broadly: Sites across the United States, Italy and Spain contributed samples from acute and convalescent COVID-19.

Data came from immunoSEQ multiplex PCR; TCRdb stores just in-frame clones and leaves some out. This repertoire shows 380,000 or so clones, 70% to 90% found once; its top ten account for roughly 1.2%. Germline CDR1 SGHTA, CDR2 FQGNSA. This CDR3 is built from 14 residues. The ends were cut back, 0 bases at V and 6 bases at J, with 9 bases in the middle. The sequenced sample was peripheral blood. The chain carries TRBV7-2 and TRBJ1-5; D gene uncertain. The TCR originated in a man aged 40-55 years with acute or convalescent COVID-19. DNA of the CDR3: TGTGCCAGCAGCTTAGCTAGAGGGTCTCAGCCCCAGCATTTT. This translates into CASSLARGSQPQHF.